This record covers a single TCR beta chain. This receptor's antigen is unknown. Base qualities are missing; no much larger clone stands one base away. This sample is drawn from a study of tumor-infiltrating lymphocytes in localized non-small cell lung cancer (dated by TCRdb to 2020 to 2023). About the investigation overall: Several histologies were represented in the cohort, which also included both smokers and never-smokers as well as patients whose samples were collected after neoadjuvant chemotherapy. TCR sequencing was one of several integrated assays, alongside flow cytometry, multiplex immunofluorescence, RNA-seq, exome sequencing and proteomics, applied to the same patients. Each patient contributed resected tumor tissue and uninvolved lung tissue from the same patient, described as non-adjacent to the tumor. The overall ICON cohort comprised 150 or so surgical patients with localized non-small cell lung cancer whose tumors were resected. The paired tumor versus uninvolved lung comparison of immunoSEQ T-cell fraction included 55 patients.

The T-cell fraction in tumor and uninvolved lung tissue was provided by TCR sequencing with the immunoSEQ assay. Per the original workflow: For survival analysis, patients were split into high (upper tertile) and low (lower two tertiles) T-cell fraction groups and compared by log-rank test. A signed-rank test was used to test differences in T-cell fraction between paired tumor and uninvolved lung samples. The clones in this table, taken by TCRdb from immuneACCESS, are in-frame only. Not every clone is retained; where verified, under half of the shortfall comes from an unresolved V gene, and the cause of the rest is unknown. V and J calls and clone size follow that table, whereas D and trimming were derived from the DNA. For this sample there are 6,900 or so clones; 70% to 80% appear just once. Clones ranked in the top ten supply roughly 6.8% of the sample. Trimming leaves V shorter by 2 bases and J shorter by 1 base, with the junction holding 3 bases beyond the gene matches. The germline V gene yields WSHSY for CDR1 and SAAADI for CDR2. The CDR3 covers 17 residues, taking in both the cysteine and the phenylalanine. Only CDR3 DNA remains: 51 bases, in frame from the first base.

Patient enrollment in ICON started in the first half of 2016, and the final patient was enrolled in 2018. From a subcohort of 76 patients, fresh tumor and matched uninvolved tissue were collected for in-depth immune analyses, including TCR sequencing. TCR sequencing was performed on DNA isolated from bulk tissue, without cell sorting. Overall results and qualifications from the work: Higher T cell infiltration in tumors than in uninvolved lung tissue was supported by TCRbeta sequencing, consistent with immunofluorescence CD3 counts. Assay coverage varied across patients depending on available tissue quantity, so only a subset of the cohort had TCR sequencing. Because different assays used different pieces of the same tissue, intratumor heterogeneity could not be separated from technical variation. The TCR-derived T-cell fraction showed no difference between the flow cytometry-defined immunotypes IM1 (good prognosis) and IM2 (poor prognosis).

The TCR was taken from a human donor with non-small cell lung cancer. The rearrangement joined TRBV10-2 to TRBJ2-3; TRBD2 aligns with 13 central bases. The sample consisted of uninvolved lung tissue not adjacent to the tumor. For the CDR3, the sequence is CASSERTSGGRTDTQYF. Read as DNA, the sequence is TGCGCCAGCAGTGAGCGGACTAGCGGGGGACGCACAGATACGCAGTATTTT.